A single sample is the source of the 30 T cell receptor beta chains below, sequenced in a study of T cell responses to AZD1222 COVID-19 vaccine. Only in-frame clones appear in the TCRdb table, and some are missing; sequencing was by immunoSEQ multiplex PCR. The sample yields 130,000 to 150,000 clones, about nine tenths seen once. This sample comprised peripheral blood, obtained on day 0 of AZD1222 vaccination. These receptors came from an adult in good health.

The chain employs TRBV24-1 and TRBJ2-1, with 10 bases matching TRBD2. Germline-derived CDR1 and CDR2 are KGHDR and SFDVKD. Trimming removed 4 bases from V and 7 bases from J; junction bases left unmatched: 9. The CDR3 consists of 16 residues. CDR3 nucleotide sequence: TGTGCCACCAGTGACATAGCGGGAGGTCCGGTAAATGAGCAGTTCTTC. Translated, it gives CATSDIAGGPVNEQFF.

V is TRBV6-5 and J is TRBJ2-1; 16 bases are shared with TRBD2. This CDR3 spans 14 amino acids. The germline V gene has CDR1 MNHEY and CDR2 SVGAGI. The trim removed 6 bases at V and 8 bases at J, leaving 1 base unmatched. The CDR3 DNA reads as TGTGCCAGCAGGGGACTAGCGGGAGGGTATGAGCAGTTCTTC. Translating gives CASRGLAGGYEQFF.

In DNA, the CDR3 is TGTGCCACCAGCAGAGGGGGGTGGGGTGAAAAACTGTTTTTT. This encodes CATSRGGWGEKLFF. V usage is TRBV15 and J usage is TRBJ1-4; tentative D call: TRBD1 (5 bases). Trimming removed 1 base at V and 7 bases at J, with 10 bases between. The CDR3 consists of 14 residues. Per germline, CDR1 LNHNV and CDR2 YYDKDF (reference sequence).

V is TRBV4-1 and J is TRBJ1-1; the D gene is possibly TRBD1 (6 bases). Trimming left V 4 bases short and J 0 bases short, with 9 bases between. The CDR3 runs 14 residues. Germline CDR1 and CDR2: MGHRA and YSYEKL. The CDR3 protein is CASSRTAMNTEAFF. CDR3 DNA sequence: TGCGCCAGCAGCCGGACAGCCATGAACACTGAAGCTTTCTTT.

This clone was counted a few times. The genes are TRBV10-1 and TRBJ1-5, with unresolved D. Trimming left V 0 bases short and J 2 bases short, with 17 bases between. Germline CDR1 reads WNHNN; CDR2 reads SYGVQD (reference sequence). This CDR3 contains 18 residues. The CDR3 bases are TGCGCCAGCAGTGAGTCGAAAACAACCCACCGGGGCAATCAGCCCCAGCATTTT. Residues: CASSESKTTHRGNQPQHF.

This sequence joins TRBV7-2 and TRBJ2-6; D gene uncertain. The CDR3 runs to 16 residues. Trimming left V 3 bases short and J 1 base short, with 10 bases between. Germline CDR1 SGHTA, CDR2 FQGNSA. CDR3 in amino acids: CASSLAVSSGANVLTF. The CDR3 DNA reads TGTGCCAGCAGCTTGGCCGTATCATCTGGGGCCAACGTCCTGACTTTC.

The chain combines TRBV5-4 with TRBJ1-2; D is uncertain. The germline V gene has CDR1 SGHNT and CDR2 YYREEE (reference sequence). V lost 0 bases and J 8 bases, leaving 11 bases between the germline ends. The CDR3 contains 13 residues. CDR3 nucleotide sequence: TGTGCCAGCAGCTTGGGGGCAGAGGGAGGCTACACCTTC. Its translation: CASSLGAEGGYTF.

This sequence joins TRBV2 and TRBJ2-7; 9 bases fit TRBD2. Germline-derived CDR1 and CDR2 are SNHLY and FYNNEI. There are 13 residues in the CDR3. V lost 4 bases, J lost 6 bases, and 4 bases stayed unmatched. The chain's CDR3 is CASSVLAGSEQYF. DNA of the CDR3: TGTGCCAGCAGTGTGCTAGCGGGAAGCGAGCAGTACTTC.

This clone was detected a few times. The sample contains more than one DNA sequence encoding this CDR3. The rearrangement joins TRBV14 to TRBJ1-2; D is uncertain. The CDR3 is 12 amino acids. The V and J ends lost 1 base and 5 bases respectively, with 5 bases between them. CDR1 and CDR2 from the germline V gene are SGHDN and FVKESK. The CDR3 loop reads CASSQVWYGYTF. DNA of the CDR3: TGTGCCAGCAGCCAAGTTTGGTATGGCTACACCTTC.

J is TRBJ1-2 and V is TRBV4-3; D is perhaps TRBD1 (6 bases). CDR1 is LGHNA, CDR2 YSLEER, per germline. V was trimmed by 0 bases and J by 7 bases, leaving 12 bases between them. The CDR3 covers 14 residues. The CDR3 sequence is CASSQDAGVSGYTF. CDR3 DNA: TGCGCCAGCAGCCAAGACGCAGGGGTTTCTGGCTACACCTTC.

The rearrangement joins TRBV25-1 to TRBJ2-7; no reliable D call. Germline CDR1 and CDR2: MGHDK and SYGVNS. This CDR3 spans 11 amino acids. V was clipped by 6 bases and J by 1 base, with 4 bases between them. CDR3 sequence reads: CASRGSYEQYF. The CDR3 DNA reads TGTGCCAGCAGGGGTTCCTACGAGCAGTACTTC.

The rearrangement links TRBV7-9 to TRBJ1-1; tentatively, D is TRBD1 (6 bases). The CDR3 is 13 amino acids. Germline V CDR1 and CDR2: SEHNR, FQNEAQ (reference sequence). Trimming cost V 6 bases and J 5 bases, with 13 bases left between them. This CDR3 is CASRTGRATEAFF. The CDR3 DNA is TGTGCCAGCAGGACAGGCCGCGCTACTGAAGCTTTCTTT.

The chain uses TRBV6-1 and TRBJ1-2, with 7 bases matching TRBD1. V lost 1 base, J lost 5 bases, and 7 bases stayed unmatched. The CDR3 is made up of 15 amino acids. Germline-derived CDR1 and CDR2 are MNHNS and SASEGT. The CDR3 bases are TGTGCCAGCAGTGAAGTTACAGGGGTTTATTATGGCTACACCTTC. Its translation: CASSEVTGVYYGYTF.

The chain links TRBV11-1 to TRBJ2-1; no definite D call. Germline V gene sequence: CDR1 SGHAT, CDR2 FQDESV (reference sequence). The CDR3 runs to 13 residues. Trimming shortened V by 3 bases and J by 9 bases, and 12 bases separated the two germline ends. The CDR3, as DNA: TGTGCCAGCAGCTTCCTCCTTAGGGTTGAGCAGTTCTTC. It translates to CASSFLLRVEQFF.

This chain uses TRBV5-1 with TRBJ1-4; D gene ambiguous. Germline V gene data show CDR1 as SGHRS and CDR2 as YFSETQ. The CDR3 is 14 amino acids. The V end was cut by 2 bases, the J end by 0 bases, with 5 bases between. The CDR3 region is CASSLGTTNEKLFF. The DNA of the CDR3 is TGCGCCAGCAGCTTAGGGACAACTAATGAAAAACTGTTTTTT.

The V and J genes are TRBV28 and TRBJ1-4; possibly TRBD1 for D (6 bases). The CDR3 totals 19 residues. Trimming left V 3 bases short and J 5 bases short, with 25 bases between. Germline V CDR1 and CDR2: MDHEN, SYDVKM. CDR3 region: CASSFFWGVLDSPNEKLFF. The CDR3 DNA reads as TGTGCCAGCAGTTTCTTCTGGGGCGTCCTGGACAGCCCGAATGAAAAACTGTTTTTT.

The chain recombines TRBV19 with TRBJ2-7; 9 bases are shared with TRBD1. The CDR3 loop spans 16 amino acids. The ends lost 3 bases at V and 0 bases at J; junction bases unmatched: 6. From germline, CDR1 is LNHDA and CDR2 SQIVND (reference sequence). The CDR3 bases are TGTGCCAGTAGTATCCTCGGACAGGGGCCCTCCTACGAGCAGTACTTC. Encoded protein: CASSILGQGPSYEQYF.

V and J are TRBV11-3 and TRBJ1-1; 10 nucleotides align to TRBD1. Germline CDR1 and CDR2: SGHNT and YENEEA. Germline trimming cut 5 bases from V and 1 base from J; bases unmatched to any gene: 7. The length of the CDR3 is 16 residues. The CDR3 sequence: CASSPGQGMGNTEAFF. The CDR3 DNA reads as TGTGCCAGCAGCCCGGGACAGGGGATGGGGAACACTGAAGCTTTCTTT.

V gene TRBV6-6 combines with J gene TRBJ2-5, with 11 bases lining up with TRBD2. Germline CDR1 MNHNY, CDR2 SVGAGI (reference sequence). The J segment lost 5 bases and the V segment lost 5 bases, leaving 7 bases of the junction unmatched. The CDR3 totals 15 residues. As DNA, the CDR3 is TGTGCCAGCAGTCAGATAGCGGGGGGGCTGGAGACCCAGTACTTC. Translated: CASSQIAGGLETQYF.

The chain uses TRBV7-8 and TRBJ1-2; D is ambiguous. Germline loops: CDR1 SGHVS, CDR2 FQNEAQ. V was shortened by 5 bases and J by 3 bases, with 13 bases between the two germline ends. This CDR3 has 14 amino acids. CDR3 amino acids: CASSHRTGYYGYTF. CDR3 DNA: TGTGCCAGCAGCCACCGGACCGGGTACTATGGCTACACCTTC.

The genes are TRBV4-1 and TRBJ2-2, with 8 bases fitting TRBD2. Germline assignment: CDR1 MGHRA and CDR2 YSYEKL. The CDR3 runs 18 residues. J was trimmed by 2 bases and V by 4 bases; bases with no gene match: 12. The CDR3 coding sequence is TGCGCCAGCAGCCTCACGCCCCGCAGCGGGGGCAACACCGGGGAGCTGTTTTTT. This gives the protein CASSLTPRSGGNTGELFF.

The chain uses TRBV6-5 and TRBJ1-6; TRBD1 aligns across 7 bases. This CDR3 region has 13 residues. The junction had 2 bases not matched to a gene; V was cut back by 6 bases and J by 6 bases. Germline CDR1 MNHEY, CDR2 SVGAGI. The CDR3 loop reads CASRQGSNSPLHF. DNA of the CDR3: TGTGCCAGCAGACAGGGGAGTAATTCACCCCTCCACTTT.

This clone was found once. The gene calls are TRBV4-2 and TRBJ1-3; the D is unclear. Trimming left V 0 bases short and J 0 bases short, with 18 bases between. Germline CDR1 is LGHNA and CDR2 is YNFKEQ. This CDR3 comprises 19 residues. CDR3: CASSQDSAAGLSSGNTIYF. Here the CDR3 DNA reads TGTGCCAGCAGCCAAGACTCGGCCGCGGGTCTTTCCTCTGGAAACACCATATATTTT.

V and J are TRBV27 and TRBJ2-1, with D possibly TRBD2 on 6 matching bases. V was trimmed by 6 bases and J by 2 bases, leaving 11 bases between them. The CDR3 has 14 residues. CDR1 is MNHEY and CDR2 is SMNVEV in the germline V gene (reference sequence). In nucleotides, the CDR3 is TGTGCCAGCAGAACCTTAGCGGCCTACAATGAGCAGTTCTTC. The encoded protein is CASRTLAAYNEQFF.

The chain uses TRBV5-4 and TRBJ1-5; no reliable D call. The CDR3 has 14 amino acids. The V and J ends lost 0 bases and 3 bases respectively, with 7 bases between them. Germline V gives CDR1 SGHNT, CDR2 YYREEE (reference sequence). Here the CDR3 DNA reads TGTGCCAGCAGCTTGGAGGGAATCAATCAGCCCCAGCATTTT. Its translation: CASSLEGINQPQHF.

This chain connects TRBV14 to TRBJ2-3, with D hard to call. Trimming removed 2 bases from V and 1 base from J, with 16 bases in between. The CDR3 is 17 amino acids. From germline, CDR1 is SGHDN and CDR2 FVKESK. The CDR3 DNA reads TGTGCCAGCAGCCAACTCACACGGGCTACCGGCACAGATACGCAGTATTTT. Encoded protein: CASSQLTRATGTDTQYF.

CDR3 bases: TGTGCCAGCAGCCCCCGGGTAGGGGACAGGATCAATGAGCAGTTCTTC. The encoded protein is CASSPRVGDRINEQFF. The chain is built from TRBV7-9 and TRBJ2-1, with TRBD1 matching 8 bases. This CDR3 has 16 residues. The germline V gene has CDR1 SEHNR and CDR2 FQNEAQ (reference sequence). The V and J ends lost 5 bases and 6 bases, in that order; junction bases with no gene match: 12.

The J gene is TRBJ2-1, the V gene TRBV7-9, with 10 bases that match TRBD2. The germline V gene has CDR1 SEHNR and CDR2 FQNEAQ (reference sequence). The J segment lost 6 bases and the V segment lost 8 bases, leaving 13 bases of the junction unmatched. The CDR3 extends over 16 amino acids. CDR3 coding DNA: TGTGCCAGCGGGGGCTCTAGCGGGGGATCTTTCAATGAGCAGTTCTTC. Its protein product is CASGGSSGGSFNEQFF.

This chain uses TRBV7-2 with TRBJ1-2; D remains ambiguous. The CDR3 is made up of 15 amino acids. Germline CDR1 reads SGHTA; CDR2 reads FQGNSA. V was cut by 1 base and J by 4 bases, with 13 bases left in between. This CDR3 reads CASSLGGGKAYGYTF. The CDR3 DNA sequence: TGTGCCAGCAGCTTAGGAGGAGGGAAAGCCTATGGCTACACCTTC.

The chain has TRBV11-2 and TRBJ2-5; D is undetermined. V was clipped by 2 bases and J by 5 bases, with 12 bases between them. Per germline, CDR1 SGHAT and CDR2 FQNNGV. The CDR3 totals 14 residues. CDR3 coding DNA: TGTGCCAGCAGCTTATCCCCAGCGTCGGAGACCCAGTACTTC. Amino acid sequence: CASSLSPASETQYF.